These 32 T cell receptor beta chains share one sample of origin, sequenced in a study of blood T cell repertoires in COVID-19. Here immunoSEQ multiplex PCR was the method, and the copy in TCRdb shows in-frame clones only, minus some. The sample carries some 360,000 clones, about 90% recorded once. The sample consisted of peripheral blood. These receptors came from a woman aged 55-75 years with COVID-19, enrolled during active disease.

This chain connects TRBV19 to TRBJ2-4, with D unresolved. Trimming removed 4 bases from V and 6 bases from J, with 13 bases in between. Germline loops: CDR1 LNHDA, CDR2 SQIVND (reference sequence). CDR3 length equals 14 residues. As DNA, the CDR3 is TGTGCCAGTAGTAAGGCCAGGTCAGGAAACATTCAGTACTTC. It codes for CASSKARSGNIQYF.

CDR3 bases: TGTGCCAGCAGCTTACAGGGAAATCAGCCCCAGCATTTT. Its protein is CASSLQGNQPQHF. The chain carries TRBV7-8 and TRBJ1-5, with D maybe TRBD1 (5 bases). The CDR3 spans 13 residues. The V gene's germline CDR1 is SGHVS and CDR2 FQNEAQ. V was trimmed by 2 bases and J by 4 bases, leaving 6 bases between them.

This clone was detected only once. The chain recombines TRBV7-3 with TRBJ2-2, with TRBD2 identical over 11 bases. The length of the CDR3 is 16 residues. Per the germline V gene, CDR1 is SGHTA and CDR2 is FQGTGA. V lost 5 bases, J lost 1 base, and 3 bases stayed unmatched. CDR3: CASSRGLAGNTGELFF. CDR3 nucleotide sequence: TGTGCCAGCAGCCGCGGACTAGCGGGGAACACCGGGGAGCTGTTTTTT.

Only a few counts were recorded for this clone. The rearrangement links TRBV5-6 to TRBJ2-3; 9 nucleotides align to TRBD1. Germline V gene sequence: CDR1 SGHDT, CDR2 YYEEEE. The CDR3 length is 18 residues. V dropped 0 bases and J dropped 2; count of bases not matched to a gene: 10. CDR3 nucleotides: TGTGCCAGCAGCTTGGCAGGGACAGGGTATTCCAACACAGATACGCAGTATTTT. This sequence encodes CASSLAGTGYSNTDTQYF. Variable domain in full (rest from reference TRBV5-6 and TRBJ2-3): DAGVTQSPTHLIKTRGQQVTLRCSPKSGHDTVSWYQQALGQGPQFIFQYYEEEERQRGNFPDRFSGHQFPNYSSELNVNALLLGDSALYLCASSLAGTGYSNTDTQYFGPGTRLTVL.

The J gene is TRBJ1-2, the V gene TRBV11-2; 7 bases are a match to TRBD1. In germline, CDR1 is SGHAT, CDR2 FQNNGV. The CDR3 totals 14 residues. Trimming cost V 0 bases and J 13 bases; bases outside gene matches: 11. The CDR3 DNA follows: TGTGCCAGCAGCTTAGATCGCGGGACAGAACGCACCACCTTC. Translating it yields CASSLDRGTERTTF.

V and J are TRBV5-1 and TRBJ1-4; TRBD1 agrees at 9 bases. The CDR3 is made up of 16 amino acids. The V segment lost 3 bases and the J segment 3 bases; nucleotides outside the gene matches: 6. Germline V lookup: CDR1 SGHRS, CDR2 YFSETQ. For the CDR3, the DNA is TGCGCCAGCAGCTCAGGACAGGGGATTTCTAATGAAAAACTGTTTTTT. This encodes CASSSGQGISNEKLFF.

The chain has TRBV30 and TRBJ1-5; D remains unclear. V was clipped by 5 bases and J by 1 base, with 9 bases between them. The CDR3 is made up of 13 amino acids. Germline CDR1 is GTSNPN and CDR2 is SVGIG (reference sequence). The CDR3 DNA is TGTGCCTGGGGTGCGGGGAGCAATCAGCCCCAGCATTTT. Its translation: CAWGAGSNQPQHF.

This rearrangement joins TRBV18 to TRBJ2-1, with 8 bases lining up with TRBD1. This CDR3 has 15 residues. Germline V CDR1 and CDR2: KGHSH, LQKENI. J was trimmed by 2 bases and V by 4 bases; bases with no gene match: 4. The CDR3 loop reads CASSLGQGTYNEQFF. CDR3 DNA: TGTGCCAGCTCACTTGGACAGGGTACCTACAATGAGCAGTTCTTC.

This clone has a handful of counts. The rearrangement links TRBV3-1 (or the pseudogene TRBV3-2) to TRBJ2-3; 10 nucleotides agree with TRBD2. Germline V CDR1 and CDR2: LGHDT, YNNKEL (reference sequence). The CDR3 covers 17 residues. The J segment lost 2 bases and the V segment lost 0 bases, leaving 5 bases of the junction unmatched. Here the CDR3 DNA reads TGTGCCAGCAGCCAAGAGATCAGCGGGGGGGCCACAGATACGCAGTATTTT. As protein: CASSQEISGGATDTQYF.

The chain carries TRBV28 and TRBJ1-6; no clear D gene. The ends were cut back, 7 bases at V and 11 bases at J, with 18 bases in the middle. This CDR3 spans 14 amino acids. CDR1 and CDR2 from the germline V gene are MDHEN and SYDVKM. Written as DNA, the CDR3 is TGTGCCAGCAAAGGAGGGCAGCTTCGGGCACCCCTCCACTTT. Translated, it gives CASKGGQLRAPLHF. Filled out from reference TRBV28 and TRBJ1-6, the complete variable domain reads DVKVTQSSRYLVKRTGEKVFLECVQDMDHENMFWYRQDPGLGLRLIYFSYDVKMKEKGDIPEGYSVSREKKERFSLILESASTNQTSMYLCASKGGQLRAPLHFGNGTRLTVT.

The rearrangement uses TRBV7-3 and TRBJ1-2, with D maybe TRBD1 (6 bases). V was clipped by 5 bases and J by 4 bases, with 17 bases between them. Per germline, CDR1 SGHTA and CDR2 FQGTGA. CDR3 length: 15 residues. The CDR3 DNA sequence: TGTGCCAGCAGCCCAGGGGCGGGGGCACCCTATGGCTACACCTTC. Residues: CASSPGAGAPYGYTF.

This clone has just one count. The chain recombines TRBV5-1 with TRBJ2-1; 9 bases align to TRBD2. Unmatched junction bases numbered 9, after V lost 3 bases and J lost 8 bases. This CDR3 has 15 residues. Germline CDR1 is SGHRS and CDR2 is YFSETQ. Here the CDR3 DNA reads TGCGCCAGCAGCTCCATAGCGGGGGTCGGCGATGAGCAGTTCTTC. It is translated as CASSSIAGVGDEQFF. The variable domain in full, completed from reference TRBV5-1 and TRBJ2-1, reads KAGVTQTPRYLIKTRGQQVTLSCSPISGHRSVSWYQQTPGQGLQFLFEYFSETQRNKGNFPGRFSGRQFSNSRSEMNVSTLELGDSALYLCASSSIAGVGDEQFFGPGTRLTVL.

This rearrangement joins TRBV12-3 or TRBV12-4 to TRBJ1-2; 7 bases align to TRBD1. The CDR3 loop spans 13 amino acids. After removal of 8 bases from V and 3 bases from J, the junction contained 6 bases not matched to a gene. Written as DNA, the CDR3 is TGTGCCAGCCTCCGGACAGGTTACTATGGCTACACCTTC. Encoded protein: CASLRTGYYGYTF.

This clone was counted only a few times. At the DNA level, this CDR3 is encoded by other sequences in the same sample as well. The chain is built from TRBV2 and TRBJ2-2; D is unclear. Germline values: CDR1 SNHLY, CDR2 FYNNEI. Between the trimmed V and J ends, which lost 5 bases and 8 bases, there was a span of 9 bases. This CDR3 has 12 residues. The CDR3 spells CASSLDTGELFF. For the CDR3, the DNA is TGTGCCAGCAGTCTAGATACAGGGGAGCTGTTTTTT.

The CDR3 DNA is TGTGCCAGCAGTTTAGCAGGGGGCAGGGGAGCCTCTGGAAACACCATATATTTT. Its protein is CASSLAGGRGASGNTIYF. V and J are TRBV28 and TRBJ1-3, with 8 bases matching TRBD1. CDR3 size: 18 residues. CDR1 is MDHEN, CDR2 SYDVKM, per germline. Trimming took 2 bases from V and 0 from J; bases not matched to a gene: 9. Drawing the rest from reference TRBV28 and TRBJ1-3, the complete variable domain is DVKVTQSSRYLVKRTGEKVFLECVQDMDHENMFWYRQDPGLGLRLIYFSYDVKMKEKGDIPEGYSVSREKKERFSLILESASTNQTSMYLCASSLAGGRGASGNTIYFGEGSWLTVV.

V gene TRBV2 combines with J gene TRBJ2-7; 11 positions agree with TRBD1. V dropped 7 bases and J dropped 6; count of bases not matched to a gene: 11. The CDR3 runs to 15 residues. In germline, CDR1 is SNHLY, CDR2 FYNNEI. CDR3 loop: CASKRTGGSQGEQYF. In DNA, the CDR3 is TGTGCCAGCAAACGGACAGGGGGCTCGCAGGGCGAGCAGTACTTC.

This clone has a single count. The chain recombines TRBV19 with TRBJ1-2; TRBD1 matches at 8 bases. CDR1 and CDR2 from the germline V gene are LNHDA and SQIVND (reference sequence). The ends lost 0 bases at V and 2 bases at J; junction bases unmatched: 5. The CDR3 has 16 residues. CDR3 amino acids: CASSIEVDRENYGYTF. In DNA, the CDR3 is TGTGCCAGTAGTATAGAAGTGGACAGGGAAAACTATGGCTACACCTTC.

The chain links TRBV5-8 to TRBJ2-5; tentatively, D is TRBD2 (5 bases). With 2 bases removed from V and 4 bases from J, the gap between germline ends came to 9 bases. This CDR3 has 13 residues. Germline-derived CDR1 and CDR2 are SGHTS and YDEGEE. CDR3 in DNA: TGTGCCAGCAGCTTACTAGATAGAGAGACCCAGTACTTC. It yields the protein CASSLLDRETQYF.

The chain has TRBV3-1 (or the pseudogene TRBV3-2) and TRBJ1-2; a possible D gene is TRBD1 (5 bases). V was shortened by 7 bases and J by 0 bases, with 15 bases between the two germline ends. The CDR3 consists of 15 residues. Germline V gives CDR1 LGHDT, CDR2 YNNKEL (reference sequence). The CDR3 is CASTPTGFANYGYTF. Written as DNA, the CDR3 is TGTGCCAGCACCCCCACAGGTTTTGCTAACTATGGCTACACCTTC.

The V and J genes are TRBV5-4 and TRBJ1-1, with a possible D match to TRBD1 (5 bases). The CDR3 has 14 residues. V lost 4 bases to trimming and J lost 1 base, with 11 bases between them. The germline V gene encodes CDR1 SGHNT and CDR2 YYREEE (reference sequence). In DNA form, the CDR3 reads TGTGCCAGCAGCCAAGGGGCGAGGAACACTGAAGCTTTCTTT. This gives the protein CASSQGARNTEAFF.

Regarding this clone: One end of the junction does not line up with germline, which may come from a read error. The rearrangement links TRBV5-5 to TRBJ2-5, with D possibly TRBD1 on 5 matching bases. The germline CDR1 and CDR2 sequences are SGHKS and YYEKEE (reference sequence). The CDR3 is made up of 15 amino acids. The CDR3 nucleotides are TGTGCCAGCAGCTTGGCGTCGCAGGGCCAAGGGACCCAGTACTTC. As protein: CASSLASQGQGTQYF.

The chain links TRBV27 to TRBJ1-1; 9 bases map to TRBD1. This CDR3 region has 17 residues. CDR1 MNHEY and CDR2 SMNVEV come from the germline V gene (reference sequence). Unmatched junction bases numbered 19, after V lost 6 bases and J lost 8 bases. The CDR3 DNA is TGTGCCAGCAGATCCCTGGGACAGGGCGCTCTCTATGGGGAAGCTTTCTTT. This sequence encodes CASRSLGQGALYGEAFF.

The genes are TRBV3-1 (or the pseudogene TRBV3-2) and TRBJ2-1, with D maybe TRBD2 (5 bases). Trimming cost V 3 bases and J 7 bases, with 13 bases left between them. The germline V gene encodes CDR1 LGHDT and CDR2 YNNKEL (reference sequence). CDR3 length equals 14 residues. CDR3 DNA sequence: TGTGCCAGCAGCCATGCGGGCCTCGGGAATGAGCAGTTCTTC. Translating gives CASSHAGLGNEQFF.

This clone appeared once. The chain links TRBV18 to TRBJ1-1; D possibly corresponds to TRBD1 (6 bases). The CDR3 sequence is 14 residues long. Germline V lookup: CDR1 KGHSH, CDR2 LQKENI. Trimming removed 1 base at V and 10 bases at J, with 16 bases between. The CDR3 DNA is TGTGCCAGCTCACCACTGCCCGGGGACAACTCAGCTTTCTTT. This encodes CASSPLPGDNSAFF.

The chain carries TRBV6-1 and TRBJ2-7; 7 bases align to TRBD2. Losses at the gene ends were 2 bases for V and 7 bases for J; bases not matched to a gene: 2. Germline-derived CDR1 and CDR2 are MNHNS and SASEGT. The CDR3 has 12 residues. CDR3 region: CASSETSVEQYF. DNA for the CDR3: TGTGCCAGCAGTGAAACTAGCGTGGAGCAGTACTTC.

This chain uses TRBV2 with TRBJ1-4, with 8 bases fitting TRBD1. This CDR3 has 15 residues. The ends lost 6 bases at V and 8 bases at J; junction bases unmatched: 11. Germline lookup yields CDR1 SNHLY and CDR2 FYNNEI. In DNA form, the CDR3 reads TGTGCCAGCAGCGGACCGACAGGGGTATGGGAAAAACTGTTTTTT. Translation: CASSGPTGVWEKLFF.

V gene TRBV4-1 combines with J gene TRBJ1-1, with 9 positions matching TRBD1. After removal of 3 bases from V and 1 base from J, the junction contained 3 bases not matched to a gene. CDR1 MGHRA and CDR2 YSYEKL come from the germline V gene. The CDR3 is made up of 15 amino acids. The CDR3 sequence: CASSQPGQGNTEAFF. In nucleotides, the CDR3 is TGCGCCAGCAGCCAGCCGGGACAGGGGAACACTGAAGCTTTCTTT.

This chain links TRBV6-5 with TRBJ1-2; 11 nucleotides match TRBD1. CDR3 size: 15 residues. J was trimmed by 6 bases and V by 2 bases; bases with no gene match: 5. CDR1 and CDR2 (germline): MNHEY, SVGAGI. CDR3 coding DNA: TGTGCCAGCAGTTACGAGGACAGGGGGCCCGATGGCTACACCTTC. Protein product: CASSYEDRGPDGYTF.

With respect to this clone: Within the sample, other DNA sequences also encode this same CDR3. CDR3 region: CASSLGQGYGYTF. CDR3 sequence (DNA): TGTGCCAGCAGCCTTGGACAGGGCTATGGCTACACCTTC. The rearrangement joins TRBV7-6 to TRBJ1-2, with 8 bases that match TRBD1. This CDR3 contains 13 residues. The germline CDR1 and CDR2 sequences are SGHVS and FNYEAQ. V trimming: 5 bases; J trimming: 4 bases; junction bases outside the gene matches: 3.

This clone has a single count. The J gene is TRBJ1-5, the V gene TRBV5-1; D may be TRBD1 (6 bases). V was trimmed by 0 bases and J by 2 bases, leaving 12 bases between them. CDR1 and CDR2 (germline): SGHRS, YFSETQ. There are 16 residues in the CDR3. This CDR3 reads CASSLEGGLGNQPQHF. The CDR3 coding sequence is TGCGCCAGCAGCTTGGAGGGGGGGCTCGGCAATCAGCCCCAGCATTTT.

V is TRBV7-2 and J is TRBJ1-6, with TRBD1 identical over 7 bases. This CDR3 spans 16 amino acids. The V segment lost 2 bases and the J segment 6 bases; nucleotides outside the gene matches: 7. Germline assignment: CDR1 SGHTA and CDR2 FQGNSA. The CDR3 nucleotides are TGTGCCAGCAGCTTATTCGGACAGGACCTTAATTCACCCCTCCACTTT. It yields the protein CASSLFGQDLNSPLHF.

The chain joins TRBV7-9 to TRBJ1-4, with D possibly TRBD1 on 5 matching bases. V lost 5 bases and J 6 bases, leaving 28 bases between the germline ends. The germline gives CDR1 SEHNR, CDR2 FQNEAQ (reference sequence). The CDR3 extends over 19 amino acids. The CDR3 DNA reads as TGTGCCAGCAGCCTCACCCCGGCCGGGGGGATGCCAGAGTATGAAAAACTGTTTTTT. Translation gives CASSLTPAGGMPEYEKLFF.